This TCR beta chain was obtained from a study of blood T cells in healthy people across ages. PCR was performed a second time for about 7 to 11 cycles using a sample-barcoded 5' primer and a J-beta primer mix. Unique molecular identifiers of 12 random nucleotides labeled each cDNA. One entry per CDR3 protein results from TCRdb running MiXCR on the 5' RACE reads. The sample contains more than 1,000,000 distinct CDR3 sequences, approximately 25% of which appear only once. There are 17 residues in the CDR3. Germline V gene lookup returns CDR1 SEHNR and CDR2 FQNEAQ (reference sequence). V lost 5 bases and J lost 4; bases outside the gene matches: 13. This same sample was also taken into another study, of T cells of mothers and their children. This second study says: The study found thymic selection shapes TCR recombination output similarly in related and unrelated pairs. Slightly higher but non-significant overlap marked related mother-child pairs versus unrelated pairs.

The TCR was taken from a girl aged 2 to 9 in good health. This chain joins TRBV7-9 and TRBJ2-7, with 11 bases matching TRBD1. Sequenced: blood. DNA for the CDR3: TGTGCCAGCAGCGGGGGACAGGGGGAAGATTCTGGTTACGAGCAGTACTTC. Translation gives CASSGGQGEDSGYEQYF.